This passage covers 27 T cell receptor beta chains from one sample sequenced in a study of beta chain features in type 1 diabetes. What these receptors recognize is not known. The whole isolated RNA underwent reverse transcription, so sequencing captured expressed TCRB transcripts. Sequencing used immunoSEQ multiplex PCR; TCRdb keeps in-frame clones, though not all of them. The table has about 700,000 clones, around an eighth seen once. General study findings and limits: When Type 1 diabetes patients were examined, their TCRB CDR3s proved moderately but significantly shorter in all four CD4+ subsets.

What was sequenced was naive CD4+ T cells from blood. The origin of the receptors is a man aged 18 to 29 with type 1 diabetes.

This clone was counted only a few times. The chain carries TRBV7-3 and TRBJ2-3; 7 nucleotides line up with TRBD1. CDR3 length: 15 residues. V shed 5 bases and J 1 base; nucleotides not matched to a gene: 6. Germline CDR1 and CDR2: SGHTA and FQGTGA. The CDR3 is CASSARQGGTDTQYF. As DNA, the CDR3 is TGTGCCAGCAGCGCCCGACAGGGAGGCACAGATACGCAGTATTTT.

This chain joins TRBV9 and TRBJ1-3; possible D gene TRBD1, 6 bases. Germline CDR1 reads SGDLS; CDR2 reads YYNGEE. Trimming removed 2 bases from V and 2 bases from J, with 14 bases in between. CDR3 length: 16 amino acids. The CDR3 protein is CASSVAPQGAGNTIYF. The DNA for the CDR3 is TGTGCCAGCAGCGTGGCCCCACAGGGTGCTGGAAACACCATATATTTT.

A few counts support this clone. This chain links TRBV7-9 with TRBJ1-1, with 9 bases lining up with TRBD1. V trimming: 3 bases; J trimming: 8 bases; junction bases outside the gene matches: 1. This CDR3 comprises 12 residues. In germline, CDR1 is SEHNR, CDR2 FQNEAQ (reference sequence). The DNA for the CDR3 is TGTGCCAGCAGCTTGGGACAGGGCGAAGCTTTCTTT. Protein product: CASSLGQGEAFF.

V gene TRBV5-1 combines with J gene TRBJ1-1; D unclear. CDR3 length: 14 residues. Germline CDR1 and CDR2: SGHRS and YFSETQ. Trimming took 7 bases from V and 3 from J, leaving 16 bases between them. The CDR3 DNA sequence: TGCGCCAGCGGCCTGACTCCTGGGGACACTGAAGCTTTCTTT. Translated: CASGLTPGDTEAFF.

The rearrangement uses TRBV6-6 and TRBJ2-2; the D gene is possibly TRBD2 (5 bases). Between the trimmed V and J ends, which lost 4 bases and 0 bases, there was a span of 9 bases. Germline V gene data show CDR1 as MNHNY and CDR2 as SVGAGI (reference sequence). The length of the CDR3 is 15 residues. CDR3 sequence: CASSFGGPNTGELFF. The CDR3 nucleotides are TGTGCCAGCAGTTTCGGAGGTCCGAACACCGGGGAGCTGTTTTTT.

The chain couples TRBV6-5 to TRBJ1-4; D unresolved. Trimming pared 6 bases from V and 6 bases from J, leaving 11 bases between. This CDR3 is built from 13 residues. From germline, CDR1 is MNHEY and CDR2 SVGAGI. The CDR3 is CASSLVSHEKLFF. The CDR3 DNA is TGTGCCAGCAGCCTCGTCTCGCATGAAAAACTGTTTTTT.

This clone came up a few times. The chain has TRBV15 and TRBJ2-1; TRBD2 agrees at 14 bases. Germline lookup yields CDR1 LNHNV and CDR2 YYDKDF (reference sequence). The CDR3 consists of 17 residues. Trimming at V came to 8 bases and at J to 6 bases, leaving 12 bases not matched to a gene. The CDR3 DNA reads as TGTGCCACCGGCCCTAGACTAGCGGGGGGGCCGAGCAATGAGCAGTTCTTC. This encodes CATGPRLAGGPSNEQFF. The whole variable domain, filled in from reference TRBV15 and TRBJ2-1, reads DAMVIQNPRYQVTQFGKPVTLSCSQTLNHNVMYWYQQKSSQAPKLLFHYYDKDFNNEADTPDNFQSRRPNTSFCFLDIRSPGLGDTAMYLCATGPRLAGGPSNEQFFGPGTRLTVL.

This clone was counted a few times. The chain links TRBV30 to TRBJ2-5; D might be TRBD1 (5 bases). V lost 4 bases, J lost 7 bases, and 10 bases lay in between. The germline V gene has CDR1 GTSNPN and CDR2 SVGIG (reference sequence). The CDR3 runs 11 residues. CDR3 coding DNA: TGTGCCTGGACCCAGGGTGGGACCCAGTACTTC. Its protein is CAWTQGGTQYF. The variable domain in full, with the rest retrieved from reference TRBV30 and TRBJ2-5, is SQTIHQWPATLVQPVGSPLSLECTVEGTSNPNLYWYRQAAGRGLQLLFYSVGIGQISSEVPQNLSASRPQDRQFILSSKKLLLSDSGFYLCAWTQGGTQYFGPGTRLLVL.

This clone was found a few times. The CDR3 reads CASRLRGNTGELFF. CDR3 nucleotides: TGTGCCAGCAGACTTCGGGGGAACACCGGGGAGCTGTTTTTT. The V call is TRBV5-8, the J call TRBJ2-2; tentative D call: TRBD2 (5 bases). The V end was cut by 5 bases, the J end by 1 base, with 9 bases between. Per germline, CDR1 SGHTS and CDR2 YDEGEE. The CDR3 length is 14 residues.

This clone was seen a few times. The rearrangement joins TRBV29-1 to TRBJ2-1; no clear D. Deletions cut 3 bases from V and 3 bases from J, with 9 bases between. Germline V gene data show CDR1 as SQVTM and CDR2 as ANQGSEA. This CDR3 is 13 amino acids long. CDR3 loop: CSVDTTLYNEQFF. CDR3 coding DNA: TGCAGCGTTGATACAACGCTCTACAATGAGCAGTTCTTC.

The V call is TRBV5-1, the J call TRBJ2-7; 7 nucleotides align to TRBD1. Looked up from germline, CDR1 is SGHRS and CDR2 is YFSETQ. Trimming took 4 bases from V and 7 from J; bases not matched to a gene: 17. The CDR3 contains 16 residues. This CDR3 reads CASSPRQGKDKNEQYF. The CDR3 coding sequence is TGCGCCAGCAGCCCAAGACAGGGCAAGGATAAAAATGAGCAGTACTTC.

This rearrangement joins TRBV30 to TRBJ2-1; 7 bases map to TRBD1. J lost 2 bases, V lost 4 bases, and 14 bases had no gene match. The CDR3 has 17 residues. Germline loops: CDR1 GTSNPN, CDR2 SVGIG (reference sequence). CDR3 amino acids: CAWTTQMTGRAYNEQFF. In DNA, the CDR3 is TGTGCCTGGACCACCCAAATGACAGGGCGAGCCTACAATGAGCAGTTCTTC.

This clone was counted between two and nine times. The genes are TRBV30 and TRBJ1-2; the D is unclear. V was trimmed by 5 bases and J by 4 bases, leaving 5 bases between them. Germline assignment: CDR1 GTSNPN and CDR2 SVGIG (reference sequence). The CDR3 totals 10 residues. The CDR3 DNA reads TGTGCCTGGGCTACCTATGGCTACACCTTC. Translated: CAWATYGYTF.

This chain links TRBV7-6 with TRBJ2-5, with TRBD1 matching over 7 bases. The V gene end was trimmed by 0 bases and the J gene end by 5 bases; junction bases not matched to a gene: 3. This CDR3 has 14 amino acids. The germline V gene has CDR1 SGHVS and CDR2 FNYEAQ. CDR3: CASSLARGLETQYF. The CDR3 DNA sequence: TGTGCCAGCAGCTTAGCCAGGGGGTTGGAGACCCAGTACTTC. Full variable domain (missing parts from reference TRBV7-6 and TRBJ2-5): GAGVSQSPRYKVTKRGQDVALRCDPISGHVSLYWYRQALGQGPEFLTYFNYEAQQDKSGLPNDRFSAERPEGSISTLTIQRTEQRDSAMYRCASSLARGLETQYFGPGTRLLVL.

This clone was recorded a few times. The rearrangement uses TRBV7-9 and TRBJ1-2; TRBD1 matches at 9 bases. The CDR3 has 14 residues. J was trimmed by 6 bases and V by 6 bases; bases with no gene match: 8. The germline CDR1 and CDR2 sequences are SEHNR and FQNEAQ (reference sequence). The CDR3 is CASSWDRAINGYTF. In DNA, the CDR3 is TGTGCCAGCAGTTGGGACAGGGCAATAAATGGCTACACCTTC.

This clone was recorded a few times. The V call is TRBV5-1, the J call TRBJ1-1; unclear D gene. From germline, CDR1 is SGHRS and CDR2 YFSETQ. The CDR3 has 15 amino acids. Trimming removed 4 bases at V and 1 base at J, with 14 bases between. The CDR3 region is CASSTDGMGNTEAFF. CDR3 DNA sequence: TGCGCCAGCAGCACGGACGGGATGGGGAACACTGAAGCTTTCTTT.

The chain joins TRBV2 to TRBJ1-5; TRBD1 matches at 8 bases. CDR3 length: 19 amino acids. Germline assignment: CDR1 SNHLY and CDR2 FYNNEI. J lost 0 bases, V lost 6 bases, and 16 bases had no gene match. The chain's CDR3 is CASSPRTGLSILSNQPQHF. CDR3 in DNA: TGTGCCAGCAGCCCGAGGACAGGGCTTTCTATCCTTAGCAATCAGCCCCAGCATTTT.

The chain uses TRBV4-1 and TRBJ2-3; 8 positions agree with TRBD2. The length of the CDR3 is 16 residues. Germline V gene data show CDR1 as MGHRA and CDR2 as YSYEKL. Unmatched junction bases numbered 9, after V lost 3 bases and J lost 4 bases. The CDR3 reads CASSQIPGGAADTQYF. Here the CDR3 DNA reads TGCGCCAGCAGCCAGATCCCGGGGGGGGCAGCAGATACGCAGTATTTT.

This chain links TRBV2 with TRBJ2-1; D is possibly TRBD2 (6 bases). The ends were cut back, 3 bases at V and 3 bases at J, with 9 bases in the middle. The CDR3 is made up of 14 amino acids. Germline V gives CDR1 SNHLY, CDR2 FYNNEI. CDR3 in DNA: TGTGCCAGCAGTGATGCGGACTACTACAATGAGCAGTTCTTC. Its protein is CASSDADYYNEQFF.

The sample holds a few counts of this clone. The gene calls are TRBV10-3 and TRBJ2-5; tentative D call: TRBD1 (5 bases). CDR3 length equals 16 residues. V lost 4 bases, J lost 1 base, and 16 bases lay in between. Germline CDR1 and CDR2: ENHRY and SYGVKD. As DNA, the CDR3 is TGTGCCATCAGTGCACTACAGGCGGCCGGCCAAGAGACCCAGTACTTC. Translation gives CAISALQAAGQETQYF.

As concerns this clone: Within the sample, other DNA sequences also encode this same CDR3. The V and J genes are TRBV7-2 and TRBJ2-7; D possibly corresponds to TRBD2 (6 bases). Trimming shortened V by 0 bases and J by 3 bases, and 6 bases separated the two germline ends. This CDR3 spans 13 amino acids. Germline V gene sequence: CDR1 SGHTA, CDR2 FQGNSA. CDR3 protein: CASSLAGGYEQYF. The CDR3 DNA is TGTGCCAGCAGCTTAGCGGGAGGCTACGAGCAGTACTTC.

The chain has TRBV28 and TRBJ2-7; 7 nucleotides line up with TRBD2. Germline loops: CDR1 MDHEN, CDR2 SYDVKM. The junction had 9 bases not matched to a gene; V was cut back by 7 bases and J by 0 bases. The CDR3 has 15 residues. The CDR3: CASIDAGVGSYEQYF. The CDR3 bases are TGTGCCAGCATAGACGCGGGGGTAGGCTCCTACGAGCAGTACTTC.

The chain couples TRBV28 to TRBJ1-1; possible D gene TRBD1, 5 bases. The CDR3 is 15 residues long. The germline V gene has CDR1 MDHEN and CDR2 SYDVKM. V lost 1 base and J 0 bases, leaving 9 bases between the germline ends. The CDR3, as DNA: TGTGCCAGCAGTTTATACTCGACAGTGAACACTGAAGCTTTCTTT. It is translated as CASSLYSTVNTEAFF.

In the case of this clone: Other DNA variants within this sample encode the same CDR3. CDR3 coding DNA: TGCAGTGCTAGCGGGTACACTGAAGCTTTCTTT. It translates to CSASGYTEAFF. The genes are TRBV20-1 and TRBJ1-1, with unresolved D. V lost 3 bases and J lost 3, with 5 bases in between. There are 11 residues in the CDR3. Germline-derived CDR1 and CDR2 are DFQATT and SNEGSKA (reference sequence).

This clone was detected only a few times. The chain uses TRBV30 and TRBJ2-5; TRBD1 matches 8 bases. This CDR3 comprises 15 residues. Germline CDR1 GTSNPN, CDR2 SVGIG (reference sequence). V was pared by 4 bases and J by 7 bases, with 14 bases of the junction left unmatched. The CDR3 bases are TGTGCCTGGACCCCCGACAGGGGCCAGGGGGCGACCCAGTACTTC. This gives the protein CAWTPDRGQGATQYF.

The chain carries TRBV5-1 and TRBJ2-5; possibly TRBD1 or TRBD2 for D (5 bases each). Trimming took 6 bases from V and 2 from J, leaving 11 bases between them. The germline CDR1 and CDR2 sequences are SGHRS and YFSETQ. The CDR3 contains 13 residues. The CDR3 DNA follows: TGCGCCAGCACCGGGGCAGGGCAAGAGACCCAGTACTTC. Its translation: CASTGAGQETQYF.

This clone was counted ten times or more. CDR3 DNA: TGTGCCAGCAGCCAAGCCCCCGAAGAGACCCAGTACTTC. Translation gives CASSQAPEETQYF. The rearrangement joins TRBV14 to TRBJ2-5; D unclear. Germline V gene sequence: CDR1 SGHDN, CDR2 FVKESK. The CDR3 extends over 13 amino acids. V shed 1 base and J shed 3 bases, with 6 bases lying between them.